Sequencing of this T cell receptor beta chain was carried out in a study of cytomegalovirus exposure and HLA in healthy donors. Study-wide background: An early data release held about 85 million unique TCRs from HLA-typed donors.

Both 60 Vbeta primers and 13 Jbeta primers went into the PCR. Profiled with immunoSEQ multiplex PCR; TCRdb holds only in-frame clones, not every one. The repertoire includes roughly 160,000 clones, roughly 80% of them detected once, and 2.4% sits in the top ten. V lost 1 base and J lost 5; bases outside the gene matches: 2. This CDR3 spans 14 amino acids. The germline V gene encodes CDR1 SGHVS and CDR2 FNYEAQ. The TCR sequence derives from a male donor in good health and CMV-seronegative. This chain links TRBV7-6 with TRBJ2-5; 9 positions agree with TRBD1. Sequencing was carried out using PBMCs. CDR3 coding DNA: TGTGCCAGCAGCTTAGACAGGGGGCCGGAGACCCAGTACTTC. This sequence encodes CASSLDRGPETQYF.